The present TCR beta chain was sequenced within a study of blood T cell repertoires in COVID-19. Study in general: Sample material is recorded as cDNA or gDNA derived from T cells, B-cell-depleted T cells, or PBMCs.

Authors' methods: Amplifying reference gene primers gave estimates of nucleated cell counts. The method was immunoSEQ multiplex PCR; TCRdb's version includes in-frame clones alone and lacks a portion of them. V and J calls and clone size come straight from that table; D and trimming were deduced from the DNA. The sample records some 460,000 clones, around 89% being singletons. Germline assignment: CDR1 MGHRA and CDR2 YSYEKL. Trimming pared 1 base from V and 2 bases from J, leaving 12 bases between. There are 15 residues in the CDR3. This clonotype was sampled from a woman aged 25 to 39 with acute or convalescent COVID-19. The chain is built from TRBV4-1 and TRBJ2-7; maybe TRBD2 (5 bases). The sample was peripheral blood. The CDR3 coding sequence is TGCGCCAGCAGCCAAGGACTACTAGGGACCTACGAGCAGTACTTC. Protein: CASSQGLLGTYEQYF.